What follows describes a single T cell receptor beta chain. Its specificity is not known. The data were obtained in a study of monozygotic twins with inflammatory bowel disease. Used for each TCR library was about 3.5 ug of total RNA. Following a re-call of the 5' RACE reads, TCRdb has one entry per CDR3 protein and lacks DNA. This table lists some 300,000 distinct CDR3 sequences. This CDR3 is built from 13 residues. The germline V gene has CDR1 SGHRS and CDR2 YFSETQ. General study findings and limits: With others, IBD patients shared fewer clonotypes than healthy twins did, especially with disease activity. Perhaps reflecting limited power, concordant and discordant twins did not differ in repertoire similarity.

This chain links TRBV5-1 with TRBJ2-5; TCRdb indicates TRBD2, and absent DNA this call remains unverified. Sequenced sample: blood. The receptor's source is a human donor with ulcerative colitis or Crohn's disease, or a healthy co-twin of an affected twin (not recorded which). Here the CDR3 reads CATRGVPQETQYF.